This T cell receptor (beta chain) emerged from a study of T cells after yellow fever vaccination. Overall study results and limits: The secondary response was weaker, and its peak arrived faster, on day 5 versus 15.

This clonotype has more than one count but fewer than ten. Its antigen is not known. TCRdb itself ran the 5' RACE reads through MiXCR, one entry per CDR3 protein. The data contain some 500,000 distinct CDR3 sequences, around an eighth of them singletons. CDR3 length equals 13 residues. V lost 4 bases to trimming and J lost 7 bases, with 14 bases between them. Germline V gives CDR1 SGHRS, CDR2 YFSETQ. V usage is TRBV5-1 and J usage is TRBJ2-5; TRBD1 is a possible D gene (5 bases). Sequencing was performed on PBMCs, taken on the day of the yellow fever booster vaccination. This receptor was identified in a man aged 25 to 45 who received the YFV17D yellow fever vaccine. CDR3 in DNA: TGCGCCAGCAGCACGGACACCCTGGGGACCCAGTACTTC. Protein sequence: CASSTDTLGTQYF.